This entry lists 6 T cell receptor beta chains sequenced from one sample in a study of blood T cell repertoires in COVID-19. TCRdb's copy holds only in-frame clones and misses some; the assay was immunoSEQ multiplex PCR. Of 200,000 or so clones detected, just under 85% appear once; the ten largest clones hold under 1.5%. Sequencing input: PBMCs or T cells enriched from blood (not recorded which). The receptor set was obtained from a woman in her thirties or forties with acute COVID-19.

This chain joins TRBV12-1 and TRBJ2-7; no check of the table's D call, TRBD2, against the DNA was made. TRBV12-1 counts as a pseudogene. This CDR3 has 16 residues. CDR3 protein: CASSFEVFAAAYEQYF. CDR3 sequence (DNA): TGTGCCAGCAGCTTTGAGGTTTTCGCGGCGGCCTATGAGCAGTACTTC.

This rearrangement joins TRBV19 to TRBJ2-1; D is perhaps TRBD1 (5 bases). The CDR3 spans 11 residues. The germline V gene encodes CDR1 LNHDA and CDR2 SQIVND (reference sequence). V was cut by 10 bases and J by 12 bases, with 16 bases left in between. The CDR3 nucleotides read TGTGCCACCAGAACAGGTTTTAGGCAGTTCTTC. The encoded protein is CATRTGFRQFF.

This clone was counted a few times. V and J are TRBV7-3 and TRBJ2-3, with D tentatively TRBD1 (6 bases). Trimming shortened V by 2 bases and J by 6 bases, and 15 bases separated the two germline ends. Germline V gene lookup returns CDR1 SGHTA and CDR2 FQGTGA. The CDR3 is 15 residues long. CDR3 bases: TGTGCCAGCAGCTTAGATGTAGGGGGATCCGATACGCAGTATTTT. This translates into CASSLDVGGSDTQYF.

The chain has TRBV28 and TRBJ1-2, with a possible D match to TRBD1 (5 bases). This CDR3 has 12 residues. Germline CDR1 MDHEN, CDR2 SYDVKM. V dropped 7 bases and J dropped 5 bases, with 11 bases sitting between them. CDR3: CASTQPGYGYTF. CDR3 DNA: TGTGCCAGCACCCAACCAGGGTATGGCTACACCTTC.

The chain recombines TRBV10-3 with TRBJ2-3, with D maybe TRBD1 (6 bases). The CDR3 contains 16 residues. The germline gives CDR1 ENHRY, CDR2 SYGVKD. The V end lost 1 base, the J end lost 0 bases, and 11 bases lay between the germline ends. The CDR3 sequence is CAISEFDRRSTDTQYF. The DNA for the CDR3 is TGTGCCATCAGTGAGTTTGACAGGCGTAGCACAGATACGCAGTATTTT.

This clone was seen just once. The CDR3 loop is CASSARQGAEGVRYGYTF. CDR3 in DNA: TGTGCCAGCAGCGCCCGACAGGGGGCCGAAGGTGTAAGATATGGCTACACCTTC. The chain joins TRBV11-2 to TRBJ1-2; TRBD1 aligns across 10 bases. The CDR3 runs 18 residues. Germline-derived CDR1 and CDR2 are SGHAT and FQNNGV. V shed 5 bases and J 5 bases; nucleotides not matched to a gene: 17.